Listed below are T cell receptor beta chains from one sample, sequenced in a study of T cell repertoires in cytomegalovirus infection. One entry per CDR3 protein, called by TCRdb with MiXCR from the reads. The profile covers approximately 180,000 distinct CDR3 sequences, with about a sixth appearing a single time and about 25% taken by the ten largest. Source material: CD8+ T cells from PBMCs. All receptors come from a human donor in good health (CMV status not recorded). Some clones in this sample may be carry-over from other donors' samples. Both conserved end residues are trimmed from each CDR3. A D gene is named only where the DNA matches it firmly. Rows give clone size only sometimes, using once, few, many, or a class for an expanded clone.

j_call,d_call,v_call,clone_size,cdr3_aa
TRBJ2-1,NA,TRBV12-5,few,ASGRTGSNNEQF
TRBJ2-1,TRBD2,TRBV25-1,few,ASTRGLAGDNEQF
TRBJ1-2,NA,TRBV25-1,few,ASSDYRASPVGYT
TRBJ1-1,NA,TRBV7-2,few,ASSLHRANSEAF
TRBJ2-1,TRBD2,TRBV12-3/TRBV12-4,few,ASSLGPSGYNEQF
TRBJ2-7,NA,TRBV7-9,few,ASSFDSQVYEQY
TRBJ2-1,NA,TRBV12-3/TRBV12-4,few,ASSLEGFNEQF
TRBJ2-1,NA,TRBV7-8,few,ASSLGGPAYNEQF
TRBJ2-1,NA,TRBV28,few,ASSSSVPNPRF
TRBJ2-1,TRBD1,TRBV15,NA,ATSRWTGEDGEQF
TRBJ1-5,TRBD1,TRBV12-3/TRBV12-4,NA,ASSLGGQGISNQPQH
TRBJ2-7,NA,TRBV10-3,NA,AISDPGEDYEQY
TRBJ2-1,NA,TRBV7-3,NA,ASSSTSLDEQF
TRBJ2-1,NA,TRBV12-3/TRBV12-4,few,ASREGGPNYNEQF
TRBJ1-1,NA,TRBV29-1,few,SGIPGNTEAF
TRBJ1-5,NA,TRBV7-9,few,ASTIREKHNQPQH
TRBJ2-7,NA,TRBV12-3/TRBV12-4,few,ASNPNNRALGQY
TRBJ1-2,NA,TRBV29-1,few,SVASRVGYT
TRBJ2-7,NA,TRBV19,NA,ASSRRNRVFPEQY
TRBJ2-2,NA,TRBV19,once,ASSIGPVELF
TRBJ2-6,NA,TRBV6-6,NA,ASSKVSGANVLT
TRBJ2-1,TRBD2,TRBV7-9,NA,ASSARLADEQF
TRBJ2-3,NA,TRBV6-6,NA,ASTAGLDTQY
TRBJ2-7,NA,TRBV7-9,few,ASSTTGTRYEQY
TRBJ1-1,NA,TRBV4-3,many,ASSQEGSPRDTEAF
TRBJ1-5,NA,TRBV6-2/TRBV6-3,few,ASSGATIGQPQH
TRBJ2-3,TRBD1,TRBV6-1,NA,ASPKGQGSTDTQY
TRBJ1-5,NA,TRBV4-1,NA,ASSFGGSSNQPQH
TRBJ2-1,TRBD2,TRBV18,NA,ASSVRRGDNEQF
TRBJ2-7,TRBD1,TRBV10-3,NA,AISERTGGGKYEQY
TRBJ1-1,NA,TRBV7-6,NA,ASSLSGSTEAF
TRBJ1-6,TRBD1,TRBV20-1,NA,SVRTGVGSPLH
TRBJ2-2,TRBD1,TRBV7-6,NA,ATRQGVNTGELF
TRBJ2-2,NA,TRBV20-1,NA,SARETGTRTGELF
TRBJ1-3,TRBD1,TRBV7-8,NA,VSSLAGTAGNTIY
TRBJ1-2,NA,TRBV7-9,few,ASSPGVSPPPLSLGYT
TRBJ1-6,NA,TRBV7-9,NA,ASSPDRYNSPLH
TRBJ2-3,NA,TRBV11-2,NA,ASSLVDGDTQY
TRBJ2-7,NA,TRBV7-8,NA,ASSLGSGISYEQY
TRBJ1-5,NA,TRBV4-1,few,ASSYRDGGNQPQH
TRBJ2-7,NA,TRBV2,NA,ASSPVGIEGDSYEQY
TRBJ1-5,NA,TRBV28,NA,ASSRPQGNQPQH
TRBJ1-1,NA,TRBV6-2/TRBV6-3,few,ASSYPRMNTEAF
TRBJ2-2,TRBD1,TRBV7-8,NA,ASSLVEGASTGELF